This TCR beta chain was retrieved from a study of OX40 agonist ivuxolimab in advanced cancers. Repertoires were generated with immunoSEQ multiplex PCR, while TCRdb's copy carries only in-frame clones and drops some. The data hold 65,000 to 75,000 clones, with roughly 88% observed a single time. Germline loops: CDR1 LNHDA, CDR2 SQIVND (reference sequence). The junction had 2 bases not matched to a gene; V was cut back by 6 bases and J by 5 bases. The CDR3 loop spans 13 amino acids. This sequence originates from an adult with an advanced solid tumor such as melanoma, head and neck, liver or kidney cancer. This material consisted of CD4+ or CD8+ T cells sorted from blood, taken in a trial of the OX40 agonist ivuxolimab. This chain joins TRBV19 and TRBJ1-5, with 9 bases matching TRBD1. The CDR3 nucleotides are TGTGCCAGTAGAGACAGGGGGTATCAGCCCCAGCATTTT. This translates into CASRDRGYQPQHF. Supplemented by reference TRBV19 and TRBJ1-5, the full variable domain reads DGGITQSPKYLFRKEGQNVTLSCEQNLNHDAMYWYRQDPGQGLRLIYYSQIVNDFQKGDIAEGYSVSREKKESFPLTVTSAQKNPTAFYLCASRDRGYQPQHFGDGTRLSIL.